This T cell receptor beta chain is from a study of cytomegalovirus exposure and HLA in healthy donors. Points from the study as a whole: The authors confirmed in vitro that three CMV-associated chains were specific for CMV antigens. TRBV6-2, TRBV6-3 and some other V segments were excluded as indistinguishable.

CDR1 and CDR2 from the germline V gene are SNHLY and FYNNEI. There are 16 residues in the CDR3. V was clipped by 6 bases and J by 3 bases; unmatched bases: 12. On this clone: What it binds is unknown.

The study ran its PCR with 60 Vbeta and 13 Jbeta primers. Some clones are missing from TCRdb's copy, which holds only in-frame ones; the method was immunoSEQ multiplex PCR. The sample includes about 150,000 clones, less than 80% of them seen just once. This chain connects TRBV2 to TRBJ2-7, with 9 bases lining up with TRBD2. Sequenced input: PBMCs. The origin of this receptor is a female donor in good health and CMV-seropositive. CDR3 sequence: CASSWTRLAVGYEQYF. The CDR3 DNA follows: TGTGCCAGCAGCTGGACCCGACTAGCGGTGGGCTACGAGCAGTACTTC.